These T cell receptor beta chains were read from a single sample in a study of T cell changes during pregnancy in multiple sclerosis. Clones were sequenced by immunoSEQ multiplex PCR, and TCRdb holds only the in-frame ones, with some missing. The data contain 40,000 to 50,000 clones, 89% of them singletons. The material sequenced was CD4+ T cells from peripheral blood mononuclear cells, taken in the first trimester of pregnancy. These receptors originate from a female donor with multiple sclerosis, enrolled in a pregnancy study. CDR3s include the opening cysteine and the closing phenylalanine or tryptophan. D genes are given only for firm matches. The listing skips clone size in some rows; elsewhere it reads once, few, many or a size class.

-	TRBV7-2	-	TRBJ1-5	TGTGCCAGCAGCAGACAGGTAAATCAGCCCCAGCATTTT	CASSRQVNQPQHF
-	TRBV28	TRBD2	TRBJ2-7	TGTGCCAGCAGCCAGCCGGCTAGCGGATACTACGAGCAGTACTTC	CASSQPASGYYEQYF
-	TRBV18	-	TRBJ1-2	TGTGCCAGCTCACCACCGAATGGGGGGAGCAATAACTATGGCTACACCTTC	CASSPPNGGSNNYGYTF
-	TRBV7-2	TRBD2	TRBJ2-1	TGTGCCAGCAGCAGATTAGCGGGCCCCTACAATGAGCAGTTCTTC	CASSRLAGPYNEQFF
once	TRBV29-1	-	TRBJ2-1	TGCAGCAAGCCCCGCGGCGCCTACAATGAGCAGTTCTTC	CSKPRGAYNEQFF
few	TRBV5-4	TRBD2	TRBJ2-1	TGTGCCAGCAGCTTGTTCCTAGCGGCCTACAATGAGCAGTTCTTC	CASSLFLAAYNEQFF
-	TRBV5-1	-	TRBJ2-2	TGCGCCAGCAGCTTGGGGTCGGGACAATTAGGCGCCGGGGAGCTGTTTTTT	CASSLGSGQLGAGELFF
-	TRBV2	-	TRBJ2-3	TGTGCCAGCCAGCCCGGGAGCCCTCGGGATACGCAGTATTTT	CASQPGSPRDTQYF
-	TRBV7-9	-	TRBJ1-4	TGTGCCAGCACAGGGGAGCCAACTAATGAAAAACTGTTTTTT	CASTGEPTNEKLFF
once	TRBV27	TRBD2	TRBJ2-2	TGTGCCAGCAGTCCCCACAGACTAGCCCCCGGGGAGCTGTTTTTT	CASSPHRLAPGELFF
-	TRBV7-8	TRBD1	TRBJ2-7	TGTGCCAGCAGCTTAGTTGCGCAGGGGGTCTACGAGCAGTACTTC	CASSLVAQGVYEQYF
-	TRBV5-1	TRBD2	TRBJ2-3	TGCGCCAGCAGCCCTGACACTAGCGGGAGGGGTAATACGCAGTATTTT	CASSPDTSGRGNTQYF
once	TRBV18	TRBD2	TRBJ2-7	TGTGCCAGCTCACCTGGACTAGTCAACTACGAGCAGTACTTC	CASSPGLVNYEQYF
-	TRBV2	TRBD1	TRBJ2-3	TGTGCCAGCAGTGAACAAAGGCTGACAGGGGGCAAAGATACGCAGTATTTT	CASSEQRLTGGKDTQYF
-	TRBV28	-	TRBJ2-5	TGTGCCAGCAGCTCTTCGTACCAAGAGACCCAGTACTTC	CASSSSYQETQYF
-	TRBV7-2	-	TRBJ2-5	TGTGCCAGCAGCTTAGTAAGTCATAGCGCGGAGACCCAGTACTTC	CASSLVSHSAETQYF
once	TRBV5-4	-	TRBJ1-1	TGTGCCAGCAGCTCCGGGAACACTGAAGCTTTCTTT	CASSSGNTEAFF
-	TRBV19	TRBD1	TRBJ2-3	TGTGCCAGTAGTATAGGGGGACAGTCGAGAGATACGCAGTATTTT	CASSIGGQSRDTQYF
-	TRBV7-2	TRBD2	TRBJ2-7	TGTGCCAGCAGCTCGACTAGCGGACTTTACGAGCAGTACTTC	CASSSTSGLYEQYF
-	TRBV15	TRBD2	TRBJ2-7	TGTGCCACCAGCAGAGATGCTAGCGGGAGGAGGGAGCAGTACTTC	CATSRDASGRREQYF
-	TRBV14	-	TRBJ1-1	TGTGCCAGCAGCCAAGATAACCTGGGCCCCACTGAAGCTTTCTTT	CASSQDNLGPTEAFF
-	TRBV7-2	TRBD2	TRBJ2-7	TGTGCCAGCAGCTTATTAAGCGGGGGTTACGAGCAGTACTTC	CASSLLSGGYEQYF
-	TRBV5-1	TRBD2	TRBJ2-2	TGCGCCAGCAGCAAGACTAGCGGGAGAGCCACCGGGGAGCTGTTTTTT	CASSKTSGRATGELFF
-	TRBV5-1	-	TRBJ2-5	TGCGCCAGCACCCCGAGAGGGGGACAAGAGACCCAGTACTTC	CASTPRGGQETQYF
-	TRBV4-1	TRBD1	TRBJ2-7	TGCGCCAGCAGCCAAGATAGTGGGACAGGGGCATCCTACGAGCAGTACTTC	CASSQDSGTGASYEQYF
-	TRBV7-2	-	TRBJ1-2	TGTGCCACCGGGGGGGGGATAGCTTCCTATGGCTACACCTTC	CATGGGIASYGYTF
-	TRBV9	TRBD2	TRBJ2-2	TGTGCCAGCAGCGTATCTACGGGAGGAGGCGGCGGGGAGCTGTTTTTT	CASSVSTGGGGGELFF